This is a list of T cell receptor beta chains from one sample in a study of Ad26.COV2.S vaccination and SARS-CoV-2 variants. Assay: immunoSEQ multiplex PCR; the TCRdb copy retains only in-frame clones and omits some. Here the sample spans around 450,000 clones, approximately 88% being singletons. The sample in question was peripheral blood, obtained in a trial of Ad26.COV2.S vaccine versus placebo. These receptors all come from a person between 18 and 59 years old who received the Ad26.COV2.S COVID-19 vaccine or a placebo. CDR3s include the opening cysteine and the closing phenylalanine or tryptophan. Each record gives: clone size, V gene, J gene, D gene, CDR3 protein, CDR3 DNA. The D gene is left open where the match is weak. Size tells how often a clone was seen (once, few, many) or the class of an expanded clone, and some rows leave it out.

clone_size: .; v_call: TRBV10-2; j_call: TRBJ2-6; d_call: .; cdr3_aa: CAGRTGANVLTF; cdr3_nt: TGCGCCGGACGAACTGGGGCCAACGTCCTGACTTTC
clone_size: .; v_call: TRBV9; j_call: TRBJ2-1; d_call: .; cdr3_aa: CASSPDSTPHNEQFF; cdr3_nt: TGTGCCAGCAGCCCGGACTCCACCCCCCACAATGAGCAGTTCTTC
clone_size: .; v_call: TRBV4-3; j_call: TRBJ1-4; d_call: .; cdr3_aa: CASSQDTWSVNEKLFF; cdr3_nt: TGCGCCAGCAGCCAAGATACTTGGTCAGTAAATGAAAAACTGTTTTTT
clone_size: .; v_call: TRBV7-6; j_call: TRBJ2-7; d_call: TRBD2; cdr3_aa: CASSLAGRLAFSYEQYF; cdr3_nt: TGTGCCAGCAGCTTAGCGGGGAGACTAGCGTTCTCCTACGAGCAGTACTTC
clone_size: .; v_call: TRBV11-3; j_call: TRBJ2-2; d_call: TRBD1; cdr3_aa: CASSLETLGTGATGELFF; cdr3_nt: TGTGCCAGCAGCTTAGAGACTCTTGGGACAGGGGCCACCGGGGAGCTGTTTTTT
clone_size: .; v_call: TRBV19; j_call: TRBJ2-3; d_call: .; cdr3_aa: CASRRTLGDTQYF; cdr3_nt: TGTGCCTCTAGACGGACCCTCGGAGATACGCAGTATTTT
clone_size: .; v_call: TRBV6-5; j_call: TRBJ2-7; d_call: .; cdr3_aa: CASSFSTGSSYEQYF; cdr3_nt: TGTGCCAGCAGTTTTTCTACAGGGAGCTCCTACGAGCAGTACTTC
clone_size: few; v_call: TRBV6-6; j_call: TRBJ1-1; d_call: TRBD1; cdr3_aa: CASSFGTGSNTEAFF; cdr3_nt: TGTGCCAGCAGTTTTGGGACAGGGTCGAACACTGAAGCTTTCTTT
clone_size: .; v_call: TRBV11-3; j_call: TRBJ2-1; d_call: TRBD2; cdr3_aa: CASSDSGGAHEQFF; cdr3_nt: TGTGCCAGCAGCGACAGCGGGGGGGCCCATGAGCAGTTCTTC
clone_size: .; v_call: TRBV9; j_call: TRBJ2-3; d_call: .; cdr3_aa: CASSGPGAPGDTQYF; cdr3_nt: TGTGCCAGCAGTGGCCCAGGGGCACCCGGGGATACGCAGTATTTT
clone_size: .; v_call: TRBV28; j_call: TRBJ2-7; d_call: .; cdr3_aa: CASSAGSNPTYEQYF; cdr3_nt: TGTGCCAGCAGTGCCGGGTCGAACCCAACCTACGAGCAGTACTTC
clone_size: .; v_call: TRBV30; j_call: TRBJ2-5; d_call: .; cdr3_aa: CAWGTLPQATQYF; cdr3_nt: TGTGCCTGGGGTACCCTACCCCAAGCGACCCAGTACTTC
clone_size: .; v_call: TRBV4-2; j_call: TRBJ1-4; d_call: TRBD1; cdr3_aa: CASSQDRGREKLFF; cdr3_nt: TGTGCCAGCAGCCAAGACAGGGGGCGAGAAAAACTGTTTTTT
clone_size: .; v_call: TRBV24-1; j_call: TRBJ2-5; d_call: TRBD2; cdr3_aa: CATSGAGAETQYF; cdr3_nt: TGTGCCACCAGTGGAGCGGGGGCAGAGACCCAGTACTTC
clone_size: .; v_call: TRBV9; j_call: TRBJ2-5; d_call: .; cdr3_aa: CASSAEQGRGAQYF; cdr3_nt: TGTGCCAGCAGCGCCGAACAGGGTCGAGGGGCCCAGTACTTC
clone_size: .; v_call: TRBV6-4; j_call: TRBJ2-3; d_call: TRBD2; cdr3_aa: CASSDSLAGAPDTQYF; cdr3_nt: TGTGCCAGCAGTGACTCGCTAGCGGGGGCTCCAGATACGCAGTATTTT
clone_size: once; v_call: TRBV29-1; j_call: TRBJ1-2; d_call: .; cdr3_aa: CSVVRGNYGYTF; cdr3_nt: TGCAGCGTAGTCAGGGGTAACTATGGCTACACCTTC
clone_size: .; v_call: TRBV6-2/TRBV6-3; j_call: TRBJ2-1; d_call: .; cdr3_aa: CASSYSSNEQFF; cdr3_nt: TGTGCCAGCAGTTACTCGAGCAATGAGCAGTTCTTC
clone_size: once; v_call: TRBV19; j_call: TRBJ2-3; d_call: TRBD2; cdr3_aa: CASSRGGPGDTQYF; cdr3_nt: TGTGCCAGTAGCCGCGGGGGGCCCGGAGATACGCAGTATTTT
clone_size: .; v_call: TRBV14; j_call: TRBJ1-2; d_call: TRBD1; cdr3_aa: CASSQDPRGRGYYGYTF; cdr3_nt: TGTGCCAGCAGCCAAGATCCCAGGGGGCGCGGTTACTATGGCTACACCTTC
clone_size: .; v_call: TRBV29-1; j_call: TRBJ2-1; d_call: .; cdr3_aa: CSVEQGEGEQFF; cdr3_nt: TGCAGCGTTGAACAGGGTGAGGGTGAACAGTTCTTC
clone_size: .; v_call: TRBV19; j_call: TRBJ2-5; d_call: TRBD1; cdr3_aa: CASSRGQGRETQYF; cdr3_nt: TGTGCCAGTAGTCGCGGACAGGGAAGGGAGACCCAGTACTTC
clone_size: .; v_call: TRBV30; j_call: TRBJ1-3; d_call: .; cdr3_aa: CAWNFPETLGNTIYF; cdr3_nt: TGTGCCTGGAATTTCCCAGAGACTCTTGGAAACACCATATATTTT
clone_size: .; v_call: TRBV28; j_call: TRBJ1-4; d_call: .; cdr3_aa: CASSLTGAAVEKLFF; cdr3_nt: TGTGCCAGCAGTTTAACAGGAGCGGCCGTAGAAAAACTGTTTTTT
clone_size: .; v_call: TRBV11-1; j_call: TRBJ2-7; d_call: TRBD1; cdr3_aa: CASSRTGTGSYEQYF; cdr3_nt: TGTGCCAGCAGCCGTACCGGGACAGGTTCCTACGAGCAGTACTTC
clone_size: .; v_call: TRBV2; j_call: TRBJ1-1; d_call: .; cdr3_aa: CASSAFLDTEAFF; cdr3_nt: TGTGCCAGCAGTGCTTTCCTGGACACTGAAGCTTTCTTT
clone_size: .; v_call: TRBV6-5; j_call: TRBJ2-5; d_call: TRBD1; cdr3_aa: CASRPGQGRKTQYF; cdr3_nt: TGTGCCAGCAGGCCGGGACAGGGAAGGAAGACCCAGTACTTC
clone_size: few; v_call: TRBV30; j_call: TRBJ2-2; d_call: .; cdr3_aa: CAWSSLGVGTGELFF; cdr3_nt: TGTGCCTGGAGTTCTCTAGGGGTCGGCACCGGGGAGCTGTTTTTT
clone_size: once; v_call: TRBV27; j_call: TRBJ2-2; d_call: .; cdr3_aa: CASSAGTAYTGELFF; cdr3_nt: TGTGCCAGCAGTGCGGGGACAGCTTACACCGGGGAGCTGTTTTTT
clone_size: .; v_call: TRBV9; j_call: TRBJ2-5; d_call: TRBD2; cdr3_aa: CASSVELAGTGTQYF; cdr3_nt: TGTGCCAGCAGCGTAGAGCTAGCGGGGACGGGGACCCAGTACTTC
clone_size: .; v_call: TRBV24-1; j_call: TRBJ1-5; d_call: .; cdr3_aa: CATSAQGSQPQHF; cdr3_nt: TGTGCCACCAGCGCCCAGGGGAGCCAGCCCCAGCATTTT
clone_size: .; v_call: TRBV5-1; j_call: TRBJ2-2; d_call: .; cdr3_aa: CASSPARVGANTGELFF; cdr3_nt: TGCGCCAGCAGCCCCGCCCGCGTAGGGGCTAACACCGGGGAGCTGTTTTTT
clone_size: few; v_call: TRBV30; j_call: TRBJ2-1; d_call: .; cdr3_aa: CAWTLHGLAKNEQFF; cdr3_nt: TGTGCCTGGACCCTTCACGGGCTAGCAAAAAATGAGCAGTTCTTC
clone_size: .; v_call: TRBV5-1; j_call: TRBJ2-7; d_call: .; cdr3_aa: CASSRQGPGVEQYF; cdr3_nt: TGCGCCAGCAGCCGCCAAGGACCAGGGGTTGAGCAGTACTTC
clone_size: .; v_call: TRBV4-1; j_call: TRBJ2-7; d_call: .; cdr3_aa: CASSPRQDAYEQYF; cdr3_nt: TGCGCCAGCAGCCCAAGACAGGATGCCTACGAGCAGTACTTC
clone_size: .; v_call: TRBV27; j_call: TRBJ2-1; d_call: TRBD1; cdr3_aa: CASTTHRGQDNEQFF; cdr3_nt: TGTGCCAGCACCACTCACAGGGGTCAGGACAATGAGCAGTTCTTC
clone_size: once; v_call: TRBV7-2; j_call: TRBJ1-1; d_call: .; cdr3_aa: CASSREPRNTEAFF; cdr3_nt: TGTGCCAGCAGCCGGGAGCCGAGGAACACTGAAGCTTTCTTT
clone_size: .; v_call: TRBV7-2; j_call: TRBJ2-3; d_call: .; cdr3_aa: CASSLGRQPTQYF; cdr3_nt: TGTGCCAGCAGCTTAGGCCGCCAGCCCACGCAGTATTTT
clone_size: .; v_call: TRBV3-1/TRBV3-2; j_call: TRBJ2-1; d_call: TRBD2; cdr3_aa: CASSQDTGGLNEQFF; cdr3_nt: TGTGCCAGCAGCCAAGATACGGGGGGGCTTAATGAGCAGTTCTTC
clone_size: .; v_call: TRBV4-1; j_call: TRBJ2-3; d_call: .; cdr3_aa: CASSPGGGGPRTQYF; cdr3_nt: TGCGCCAGCAGCCCAGGGGGGGGCGGACCCCGCACGCAGTATTTT
clone_size: once; v_call: TRBV5-6; j_call: TRBJ2-7; d_call: TRBD1; cdr3_aa: CASSLWDRSYEQYF; cdr3_nt: TGTGCCAGCAGCCTATGGGACAGATCCTACGAGCAGTACTTC
clone_size: .; v_call: TRBV4-3; j_call: TRBJ2-7; d_call: .; cdr3_aa: CASSLDPGSTYEQYF; cdr3_nt: TGCGCCAGCAGCCTCGACCCGGGCAGTACCTACGAGCAGTACTTC
clone_size: .; v_call: TRBV7-2; j_call: TRBJ2-7; d_call: .; cdr3_aa: CASSRGQGEEQYF; cdr3_nt: TGTGCCAGCAGCCGGGGGCAGGGAGAAGAGCAGTACTTC
clone_size: .; v_call: TRBV7-2; j_call: TRBJ1-5; d_call: .; cdr3_aa: CASSINSGSDQPQHF; cdr3_nt: TGTGCCAGCAGCATAAATTCAGGGAGCGATCAGCCCCAGCATTTT
clone_size: .; v_call: TRBV4-3; j_call: TRBJ2-3; d_call: TRBD1; cdr3_aa: CASSQDPGQGTDTQYF; cdr3_nt: TGCGCCAGCAGCCAAGACCCGGGACAGGGCACAGATACGCAGTATTTT
clone_size: .; v_call: TRBV7-5; j_call: TRBJ1-5; d_call: .; cdr3_aa: CARSLANQILYDQPQHF; cdr3_nt: TGTGCCAGAAGCTTAGCGAATCAGATTTTGTATGATCAGCCCCAGCATTTT
clone_size: .; v_call: TRBV5-8; j_call: TRBJ2-3; d_call: .; cdr3_aa: CASSFPGESTDTQYF; cdr3_nt: TGTGCCAGCAGCTTCCCGGGGGAAAGCACAGATACGCAGTATTTT
clone_size: .; v_call: TRBV7-7; j_call: TRBJ2-5; d_call: .; cdr3_aa: CASSLKAGLQETQYF; cdr3_nt: TGTGCTAGCAGCTTAAAGGCGGGGCTACAAGAGACCCAGTACTTC
clone_size: once; v_call: TRBV6-1; j_call: TRBJ2-7; d_call: TRBD2; cdr3_aa: CASSGNGLAGGISSYEQYF; cdr3_nt: TGTGCCAGCAGTGGAAACGGACTAGCGGGGGGAATAAGCTCCTACGAGCAGTACTTC
clone_size: .; v_call: TRBV4-2; j_call: TRBJ1-2; d_call: .; cdr3_aa: CASSLERSSNYGYTF; cdr3_nt: TGTGCCAGCAGCCTCGAAAGAAGTTCTAACTATGGCTACACCTTC
clone_size: .; v_call: TRBV29-1; j_call: TRBJ1-2; d_call: TRBD1; cdr3_aa: CSVEHGGQYGYTF; cdr3_nt: TGCAGCGTTGAACACGGGGGACAGTATGGCTACACCTTC
clone_size: .; v_call: TRBV6-5; j_call: TRBJ2-3; d_call: .; cdr3_aa: CASRPGVWATDTQYF; cdr3_nt: TGTGCCAGCAGGCCAGGGGTTTGGGCCACAGATACGCAGTATTTT
clone_size: .; v_call: TRBV28; j_call: TRBJ2-7; d_call: .; cdr3_aa: CASSLYRASTYEQYF; cdr3_nt: TGTGCCAGCAGTTTATACCGGGCGTCGACCTACGAGCAGTACTTC
clone_size: .; v_call: TRBV7-2; j_call: TRBJ1-1; d_call: .; cdr3_aa: CASSLDWVRSEAFF; cdr3_nt: TGTGCCAGCAGCTTAGATTGGGTCCGGAGTGAAGCTTTCTTT